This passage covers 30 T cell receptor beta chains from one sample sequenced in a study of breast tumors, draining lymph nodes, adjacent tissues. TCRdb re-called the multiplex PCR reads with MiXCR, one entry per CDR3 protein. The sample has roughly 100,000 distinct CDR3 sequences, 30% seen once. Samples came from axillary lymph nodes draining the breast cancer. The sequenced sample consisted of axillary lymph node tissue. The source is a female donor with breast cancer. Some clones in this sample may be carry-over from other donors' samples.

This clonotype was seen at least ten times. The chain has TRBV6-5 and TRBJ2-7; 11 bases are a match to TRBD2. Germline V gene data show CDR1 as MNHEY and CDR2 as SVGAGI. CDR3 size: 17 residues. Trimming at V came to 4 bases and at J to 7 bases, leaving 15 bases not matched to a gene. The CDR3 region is CASSSFWTSGSPGEQYF. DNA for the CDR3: TGTGCCAGCAGTTCTTTCTGGACTAGCGGGTCTCCGGGGGAGCAGTACTTC.

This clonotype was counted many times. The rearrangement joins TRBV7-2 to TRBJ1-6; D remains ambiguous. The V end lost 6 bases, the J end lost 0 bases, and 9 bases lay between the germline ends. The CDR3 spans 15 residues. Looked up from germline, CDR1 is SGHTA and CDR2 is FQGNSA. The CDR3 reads CASSRTSSYNSPLHF. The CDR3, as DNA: TGTGCCAGCAGTAGGACGAGCTCCTATAATTCACCCCTCCACTTT.

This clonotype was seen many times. The CDR3 here is CATSRAPTGSETQYF. The CDR3 region has the DNA TGTGCCACCAGCAGAGCCCCGACAGGGTCGGAGACCCAGTACTTC. The chain links TRBV15 to TRBJ2-5; 7 positions agree with TRBD1. With V trimmed by 1 base and J by 5 bases, 7 bases remained unmatched. This CDR3 is built from 15 residues. Germline V gene sequence: CDR1 LNHNV, CDR2 YYDKDF (reference sequence).

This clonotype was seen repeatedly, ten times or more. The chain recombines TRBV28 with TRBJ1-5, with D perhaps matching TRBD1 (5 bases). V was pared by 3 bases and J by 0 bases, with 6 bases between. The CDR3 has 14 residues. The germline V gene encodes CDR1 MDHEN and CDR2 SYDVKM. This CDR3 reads CASSFGGSNQPQHF. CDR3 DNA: TGTGCCAGCAGTTTTGGGGGTAGCAATCAGCCCCAGCATTTT.

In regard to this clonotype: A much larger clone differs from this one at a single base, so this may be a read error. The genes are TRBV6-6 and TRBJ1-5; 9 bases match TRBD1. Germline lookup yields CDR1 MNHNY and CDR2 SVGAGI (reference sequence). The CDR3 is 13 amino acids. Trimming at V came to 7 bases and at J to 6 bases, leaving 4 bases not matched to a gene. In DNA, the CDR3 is TGTGCCAGCATCCAACAGGGGGCTCAGCCCCAGCATTTT. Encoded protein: CASIQQGAQPQHF.

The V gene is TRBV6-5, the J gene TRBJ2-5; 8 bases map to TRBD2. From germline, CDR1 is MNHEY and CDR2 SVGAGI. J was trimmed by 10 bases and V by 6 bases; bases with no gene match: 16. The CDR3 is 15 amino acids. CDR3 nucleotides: TGTGCCAGCAGCCCATTACCGGGCCCCGGGGGGGTCCAGTACTTC. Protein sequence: CASSPLPGPGGVQYF.

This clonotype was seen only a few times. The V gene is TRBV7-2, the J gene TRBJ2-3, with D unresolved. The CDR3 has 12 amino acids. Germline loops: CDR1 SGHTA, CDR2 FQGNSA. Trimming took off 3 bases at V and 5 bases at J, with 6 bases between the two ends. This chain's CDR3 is CASSFSGDTQYF. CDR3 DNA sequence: TGTGCCAGCAGCTTTTCGGGAGATACGCAGTATTTT. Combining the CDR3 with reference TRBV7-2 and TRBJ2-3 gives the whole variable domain GAGVSQSPSNKVTEKGKDVELRCDPISGHTALYWYRQSLGQGLEFLIYFQGNSAPDKSGLPSDRFSAERTGGSVSTLTIQRTQQEDSAVYLCASSFSGDTQYFGPGTRLTVL.

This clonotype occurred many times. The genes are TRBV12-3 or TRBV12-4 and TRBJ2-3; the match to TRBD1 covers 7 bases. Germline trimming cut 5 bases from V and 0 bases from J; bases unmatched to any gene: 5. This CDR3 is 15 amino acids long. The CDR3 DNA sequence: TGTGCCAGCAGTCCACGGGACAGTAGCACAGATACGCAGTATTTT. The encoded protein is CASSPRDSSTDTQYF.

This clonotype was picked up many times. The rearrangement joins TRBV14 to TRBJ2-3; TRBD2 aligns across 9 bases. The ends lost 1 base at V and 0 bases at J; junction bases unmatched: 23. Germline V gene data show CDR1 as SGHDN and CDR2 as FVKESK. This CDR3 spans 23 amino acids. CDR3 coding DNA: TGTGCCAGCAGCCAAGGACGTCAACCCTGGACTCGAGCGGGGGGCCGAAGCACAGATACGCAGTATTTT. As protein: CASSQGRQPWTRAGGRSTDTQYF.

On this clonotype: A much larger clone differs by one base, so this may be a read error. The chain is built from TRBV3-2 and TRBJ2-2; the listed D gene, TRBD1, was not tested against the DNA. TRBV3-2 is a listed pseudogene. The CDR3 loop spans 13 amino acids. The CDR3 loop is CASSQTGVGELLF. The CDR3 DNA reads TGTGCCAGCAGCCAGACAGGGGTCGGGGAGCTGCTTTTT.

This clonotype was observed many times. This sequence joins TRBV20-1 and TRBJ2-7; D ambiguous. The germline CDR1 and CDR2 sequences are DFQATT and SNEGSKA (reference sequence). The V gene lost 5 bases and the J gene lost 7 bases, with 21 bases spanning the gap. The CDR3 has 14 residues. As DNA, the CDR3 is TGCAGTGCTTTTCCGATAAACTTGGCAGTAGAGCAGTACTTC. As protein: CSAFPINLAVEQYF.

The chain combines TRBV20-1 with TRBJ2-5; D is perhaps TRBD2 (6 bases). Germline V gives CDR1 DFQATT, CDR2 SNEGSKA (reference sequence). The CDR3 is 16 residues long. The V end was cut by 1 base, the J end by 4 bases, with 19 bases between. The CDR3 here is CSARALVADSRETQYF. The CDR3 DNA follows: TGCAGTGCTAGAGCTTTGGTAGCGGACTCCAGAGAGACCCAGTACTTC.

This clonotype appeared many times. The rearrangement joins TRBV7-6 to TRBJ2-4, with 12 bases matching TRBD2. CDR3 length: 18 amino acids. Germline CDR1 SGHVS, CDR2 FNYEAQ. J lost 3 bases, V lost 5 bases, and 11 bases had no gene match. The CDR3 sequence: CASSIGLAGSMGKNIQYF. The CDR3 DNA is TGTGCCAGCAGCATCGGACTAGCGGGAAGTATGGGCAAAAACATTCAGTACTTC.

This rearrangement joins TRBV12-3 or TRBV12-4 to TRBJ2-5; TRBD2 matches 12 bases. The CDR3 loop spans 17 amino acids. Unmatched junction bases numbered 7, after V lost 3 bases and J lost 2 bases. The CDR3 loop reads CASSFTSGRWGQETQYF. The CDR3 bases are TGTGCCAGCAGTTTCACTAGCGGGAGGTGGGGGCAAGAGACCCAGTACTTC.

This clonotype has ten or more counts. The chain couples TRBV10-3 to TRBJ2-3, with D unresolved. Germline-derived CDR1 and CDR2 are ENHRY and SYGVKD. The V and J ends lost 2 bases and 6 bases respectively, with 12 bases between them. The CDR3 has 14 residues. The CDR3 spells CAISEGSRSDTQYF. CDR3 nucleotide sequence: TGTGCCATCAGTGAGGGTAGCCGTTCCGATACGCAGTATTTT.

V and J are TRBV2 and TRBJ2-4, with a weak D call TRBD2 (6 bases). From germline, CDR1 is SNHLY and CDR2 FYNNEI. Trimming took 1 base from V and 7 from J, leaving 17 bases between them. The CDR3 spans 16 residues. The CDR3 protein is CASSEGEGLASNIQYF. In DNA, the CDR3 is TGTGCCAGCAGTGAAGGAGAGGGCCTAGCGTCGAACATTCAGTACTTC.

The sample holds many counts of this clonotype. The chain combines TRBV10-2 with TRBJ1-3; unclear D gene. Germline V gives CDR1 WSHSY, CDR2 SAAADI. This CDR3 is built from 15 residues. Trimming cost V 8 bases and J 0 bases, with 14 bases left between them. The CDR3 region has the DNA TGCGCCAGCCGGTCGGGAGGAGGCTCTGGAAACACCATATATTTT. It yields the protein CASRSGGGSGNTIYF.

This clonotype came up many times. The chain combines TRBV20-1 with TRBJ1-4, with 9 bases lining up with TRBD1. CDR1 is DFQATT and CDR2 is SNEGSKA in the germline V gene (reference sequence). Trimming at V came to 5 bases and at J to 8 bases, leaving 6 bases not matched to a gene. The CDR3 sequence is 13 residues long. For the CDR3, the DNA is TGCAGTGCTGGACAGGGGCTTAGGGAAAAACTGTTTTTT. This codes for CSAGQGLREKLFF.

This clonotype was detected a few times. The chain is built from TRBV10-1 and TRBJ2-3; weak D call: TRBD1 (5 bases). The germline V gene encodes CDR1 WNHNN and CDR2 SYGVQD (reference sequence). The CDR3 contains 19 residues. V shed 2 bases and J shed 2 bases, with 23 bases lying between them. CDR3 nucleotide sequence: TGCGCCAGCAGTGAGCAGTACAGGAGCCGACCGCCTAACACAGATACGCAGTATTTT. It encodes CASSEQYRSRPPNTDTQYF.

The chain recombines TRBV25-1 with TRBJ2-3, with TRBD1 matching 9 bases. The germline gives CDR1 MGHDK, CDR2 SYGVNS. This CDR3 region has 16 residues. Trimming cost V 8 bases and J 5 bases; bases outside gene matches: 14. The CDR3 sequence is CASGSLQGARLDTQYF. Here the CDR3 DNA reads TGTGCCAGCGGGAGTCTACAGGGGGCGAGATTAGATACGCAGTATTTT. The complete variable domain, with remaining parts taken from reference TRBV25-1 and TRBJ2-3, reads EADIYQTPRYLVIGTGKKITLECSQTMGHDKMYWYQQDPGMELHLIHYSYGVNSTEKGDLSSESTVSRIRTEHFPLTLESARPSHTSQYLCASGSLQGARLDTQYFGPGTRLTVL.

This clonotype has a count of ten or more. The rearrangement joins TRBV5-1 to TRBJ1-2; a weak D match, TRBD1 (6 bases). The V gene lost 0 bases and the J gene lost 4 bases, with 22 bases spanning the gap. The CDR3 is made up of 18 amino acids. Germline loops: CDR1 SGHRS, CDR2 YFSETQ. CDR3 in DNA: TGCGCCAGCAGCTTGGGGCGACAGGCCCCGGGGCGTCGCTATGGCTACACCTTC. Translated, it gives CASSLGRQAPGRRYGYTF.

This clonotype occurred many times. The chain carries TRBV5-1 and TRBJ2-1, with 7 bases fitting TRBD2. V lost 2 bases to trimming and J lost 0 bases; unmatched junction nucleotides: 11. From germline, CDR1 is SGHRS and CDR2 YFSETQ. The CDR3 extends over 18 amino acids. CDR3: CASSLRLATRGSYNEQFF. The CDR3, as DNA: TGCGCCAGCAGCTTAAGACTAGCTACCCGAGGCTCCTACAATGAGCAGTTCTTC.

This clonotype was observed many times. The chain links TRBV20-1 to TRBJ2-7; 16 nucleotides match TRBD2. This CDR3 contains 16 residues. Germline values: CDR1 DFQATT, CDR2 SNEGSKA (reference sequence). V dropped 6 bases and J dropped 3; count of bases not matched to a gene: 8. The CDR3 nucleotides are TGCAGTGCACGTGGGACTAGCGGGAGGGGCCTCTACGAGCAGTACTTC. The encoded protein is CSARGTSGRGLYEQYF.

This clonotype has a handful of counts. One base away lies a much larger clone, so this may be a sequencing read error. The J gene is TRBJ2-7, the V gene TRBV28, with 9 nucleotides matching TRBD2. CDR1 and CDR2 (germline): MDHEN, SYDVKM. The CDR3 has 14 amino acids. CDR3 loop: CASSLGGRVYERYF. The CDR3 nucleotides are TGTGCCAGCAGTTTAGGCGGGAGGGTTTACGAGCGGTACTTC.

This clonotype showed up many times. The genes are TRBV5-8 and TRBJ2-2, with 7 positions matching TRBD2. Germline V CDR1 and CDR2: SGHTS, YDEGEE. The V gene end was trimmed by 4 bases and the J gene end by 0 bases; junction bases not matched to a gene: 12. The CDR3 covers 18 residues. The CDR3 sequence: CASSPQSPSGPNTGELFF. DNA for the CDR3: TGTGCCAGCAGCCCCCAATCCCCTAGCGGCCCGAACACCGGGGAGCTGTTTTTT.

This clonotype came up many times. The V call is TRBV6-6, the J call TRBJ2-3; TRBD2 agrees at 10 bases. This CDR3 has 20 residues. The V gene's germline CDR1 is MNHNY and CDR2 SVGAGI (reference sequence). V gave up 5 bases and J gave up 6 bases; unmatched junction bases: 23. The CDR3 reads CASSPGPDREGLAPEDTQYF. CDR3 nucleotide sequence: TGTGCCAGCAGTCCGGGACCGGACCGAGAGGGACTAGCGCCAGAGGATACGCAGTATTTT.

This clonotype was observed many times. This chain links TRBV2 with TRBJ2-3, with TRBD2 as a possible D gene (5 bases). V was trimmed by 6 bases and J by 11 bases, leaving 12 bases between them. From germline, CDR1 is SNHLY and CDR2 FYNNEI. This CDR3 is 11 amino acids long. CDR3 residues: CASRMSGGQYF. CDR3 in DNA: TGTGCCAGCAGGATGAGCGGCGGGCAGTATTTT.

The CDR3 coding sequence is TGCAGTGCTAGCGGGACAGGGAGGGAGACCCAGTACTTC. Translation: CSASGTGRETQYF. The rearrangement joins TRBV20-1 to TRBJ2-5; 9 bases line up with TRBD1. CDR1 and CDR2 (germline): DFQATT, SNEGSKA (reference sequence). This CDR3 comprises 13 residues. V lost 3 bases, J lost 5 bases, and 4 bases stayed unmatched.

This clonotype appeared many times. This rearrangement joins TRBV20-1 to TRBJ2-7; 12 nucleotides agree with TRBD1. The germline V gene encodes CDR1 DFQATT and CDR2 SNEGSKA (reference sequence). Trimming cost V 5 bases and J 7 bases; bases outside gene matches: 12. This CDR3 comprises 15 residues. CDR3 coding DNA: TGCAGTGCTTCTACGGGACAGGGGGCACTTGGGGAGCAGTACTTC. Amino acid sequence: CSASTGQGALGEQYF.

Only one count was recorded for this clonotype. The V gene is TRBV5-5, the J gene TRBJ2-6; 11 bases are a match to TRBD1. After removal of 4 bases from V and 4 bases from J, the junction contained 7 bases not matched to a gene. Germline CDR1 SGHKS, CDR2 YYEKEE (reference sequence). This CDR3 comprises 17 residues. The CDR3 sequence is CASSIRTGGGGANVLTF. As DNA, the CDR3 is TGTGCCAGCAGCATACGGACAGGGGGCGGAGGGGCCAACGTCCTGACTTTC.